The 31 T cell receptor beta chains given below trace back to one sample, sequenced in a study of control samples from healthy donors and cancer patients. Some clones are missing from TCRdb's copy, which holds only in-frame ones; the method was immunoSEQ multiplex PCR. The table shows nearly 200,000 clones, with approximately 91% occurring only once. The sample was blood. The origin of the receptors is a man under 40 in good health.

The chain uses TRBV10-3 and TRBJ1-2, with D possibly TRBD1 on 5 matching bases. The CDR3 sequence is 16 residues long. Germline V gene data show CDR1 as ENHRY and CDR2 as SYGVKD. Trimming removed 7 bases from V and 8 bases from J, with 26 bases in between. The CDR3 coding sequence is TGTGCCATCAAGAAGCCCCAAGGGGAGGGACCTATAGGCTACACCTTC. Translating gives CAIKKPQGEGPIGYTF.

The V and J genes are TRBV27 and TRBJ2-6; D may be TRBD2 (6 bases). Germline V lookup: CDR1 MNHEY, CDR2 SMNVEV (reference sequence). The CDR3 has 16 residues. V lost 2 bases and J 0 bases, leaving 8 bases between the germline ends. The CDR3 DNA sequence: TGTGCCAGCAGTTTAGTGGGGGGCTCTGGGGCCAACGTCCTGACTTTC. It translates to CASSLVGGSGANVLTF.

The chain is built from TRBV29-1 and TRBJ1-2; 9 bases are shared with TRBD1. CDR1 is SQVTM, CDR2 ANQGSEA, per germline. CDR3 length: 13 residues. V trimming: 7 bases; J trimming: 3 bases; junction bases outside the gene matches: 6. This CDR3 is CSAWTGVDYGYTF. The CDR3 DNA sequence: TGCAGCGCATGGACAGGGGTAGACTATGGCTACACCTTC.

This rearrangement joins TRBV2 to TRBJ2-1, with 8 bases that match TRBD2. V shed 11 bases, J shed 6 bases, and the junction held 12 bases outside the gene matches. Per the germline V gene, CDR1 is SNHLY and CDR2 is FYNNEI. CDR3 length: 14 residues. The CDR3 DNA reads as TGTGCCGGTCTGAGCACGCTAGCGGGCAATGAGCAGTTCTTC. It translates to CAGLSTLAGNEQFF.

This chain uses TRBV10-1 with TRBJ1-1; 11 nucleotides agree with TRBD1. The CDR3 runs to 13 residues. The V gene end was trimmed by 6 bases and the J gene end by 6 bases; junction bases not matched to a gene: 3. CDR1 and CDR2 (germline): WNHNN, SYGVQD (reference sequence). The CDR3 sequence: CASSRDRGSEAFF. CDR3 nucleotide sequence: TGCGCCAGCAGCCGGGACAGGGGGTCTGAAGCTTTCTTT.

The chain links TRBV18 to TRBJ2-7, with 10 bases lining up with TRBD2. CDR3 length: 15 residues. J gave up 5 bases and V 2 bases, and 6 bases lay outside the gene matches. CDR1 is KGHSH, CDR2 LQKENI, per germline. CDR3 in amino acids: CASSPTLAGVDEQYF. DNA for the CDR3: TGTGCCAGCTCACCAACGCTAGCGGGGGTCGACGAGCAGTACTTC.

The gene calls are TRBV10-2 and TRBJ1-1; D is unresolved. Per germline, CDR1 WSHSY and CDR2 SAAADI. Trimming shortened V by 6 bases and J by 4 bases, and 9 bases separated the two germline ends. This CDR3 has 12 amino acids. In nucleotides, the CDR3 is TGCGCCAGCAGGGATCTAGGCACTGAAGCTTTCTTT. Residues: CASRDLGTEAFF.

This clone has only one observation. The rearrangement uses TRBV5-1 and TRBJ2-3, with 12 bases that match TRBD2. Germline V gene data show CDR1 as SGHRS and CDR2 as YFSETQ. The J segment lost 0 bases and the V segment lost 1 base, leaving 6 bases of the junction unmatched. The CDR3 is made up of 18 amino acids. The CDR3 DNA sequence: TGCGCCAGCAGCTTGTATTCTAGCGGGGGGGCCAGCACAGATACGCAGTATTTT. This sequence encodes CASSLYSSGGASTDTQYF.

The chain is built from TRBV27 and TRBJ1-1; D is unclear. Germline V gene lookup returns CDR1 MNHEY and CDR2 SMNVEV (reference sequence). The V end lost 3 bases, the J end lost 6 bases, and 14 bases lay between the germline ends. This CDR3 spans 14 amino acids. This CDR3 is CASSFSRASSEAFF. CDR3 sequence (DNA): TGTGCCAGCAGTTTTTCCAGAGCCTCCTCTGAAGCTTTCTTT.

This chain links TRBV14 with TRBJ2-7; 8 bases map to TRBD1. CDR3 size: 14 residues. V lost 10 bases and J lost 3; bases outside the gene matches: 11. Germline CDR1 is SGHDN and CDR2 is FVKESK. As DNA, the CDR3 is TGTGCCATTCCGTCGTTGGACAGGGACTACGAGCAGTACTTC. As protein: CAIPSLDRDYEQYF.

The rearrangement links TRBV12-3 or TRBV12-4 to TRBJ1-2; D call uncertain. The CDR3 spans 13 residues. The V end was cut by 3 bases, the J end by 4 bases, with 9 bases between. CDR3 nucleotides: TGTGCCAGCAGTTTTGGGCTATCCTATGGCTACACCTTC. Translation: CASSFGLSYGYTF.

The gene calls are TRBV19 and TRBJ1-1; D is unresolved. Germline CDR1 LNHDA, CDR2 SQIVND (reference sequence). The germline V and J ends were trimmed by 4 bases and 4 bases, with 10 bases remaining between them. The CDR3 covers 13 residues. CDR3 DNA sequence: TGTGCCAGTAGTAACCCAATAGGCACTGAAGCTTTCTTT. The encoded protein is CASSNPIGTEAFF.

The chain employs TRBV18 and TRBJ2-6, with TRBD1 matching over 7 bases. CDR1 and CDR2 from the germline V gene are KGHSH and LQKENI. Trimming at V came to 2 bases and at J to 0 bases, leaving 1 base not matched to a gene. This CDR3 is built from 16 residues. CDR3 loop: CASSPGTVSGANVLTF. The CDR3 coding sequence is TGTGCCAGCTCACCAGGGACAGTCTCTGGGGCCAACGTCCTGACTTTC.

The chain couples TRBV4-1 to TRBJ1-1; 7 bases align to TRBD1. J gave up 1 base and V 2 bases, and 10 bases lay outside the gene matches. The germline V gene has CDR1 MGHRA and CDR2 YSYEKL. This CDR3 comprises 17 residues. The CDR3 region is CASSQPFKQGQNTEAFF. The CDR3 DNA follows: TGCGCCAGCAGCCAACCCTTTAAACAGGGGCAGAACACTGAAGCTTTCTTT.

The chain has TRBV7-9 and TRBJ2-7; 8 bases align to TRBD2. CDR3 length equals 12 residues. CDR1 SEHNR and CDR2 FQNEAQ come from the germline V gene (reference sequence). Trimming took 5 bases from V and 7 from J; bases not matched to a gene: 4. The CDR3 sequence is CASSQGLAEQYF. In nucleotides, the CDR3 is TGTGCCAGCAGCCAAGGACTAGCAGAGCAGTACTTC. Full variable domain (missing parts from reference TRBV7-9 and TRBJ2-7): DTGVSQNPRHKITKRGQNVTFRCDPISEHNRLYWYRQTLGQGPEFLTYFQNEAQLEKSRLLSDRFSAERPKGSFSTLEIQRTEQGDSAMYLCASSQGLAEQYFGPGTRLTVT.

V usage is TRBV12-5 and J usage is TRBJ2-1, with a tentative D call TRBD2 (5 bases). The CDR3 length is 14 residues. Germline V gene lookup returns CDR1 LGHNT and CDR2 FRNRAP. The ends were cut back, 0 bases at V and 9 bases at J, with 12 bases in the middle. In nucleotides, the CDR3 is TGTGCTAGTGGTTTGGTCCATAGAGGGATTGAGCAGTTCTTC. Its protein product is CASGLVHRGIEQFF.

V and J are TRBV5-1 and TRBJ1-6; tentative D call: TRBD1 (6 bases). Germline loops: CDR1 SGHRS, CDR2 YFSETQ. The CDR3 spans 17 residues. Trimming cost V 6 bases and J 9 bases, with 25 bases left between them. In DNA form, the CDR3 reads TGCGCCAGCACCTCCGGGGGGTCTACAGGGAGTTTTTCACCCCTCCACTTT. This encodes CASTSGGSTGSFSPLHF. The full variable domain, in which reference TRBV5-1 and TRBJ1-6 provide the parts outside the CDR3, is KAGVTQTPRYLIKTRGQQVTLSCSPISGHRSVSWYQQTPGQGLQFLFEYFSETQRNKGNFPGRFSGRQFSNSRSEMNVSTLELGDSALYLCASTSGGSTGSFSPLHFGNGTRLTVT.

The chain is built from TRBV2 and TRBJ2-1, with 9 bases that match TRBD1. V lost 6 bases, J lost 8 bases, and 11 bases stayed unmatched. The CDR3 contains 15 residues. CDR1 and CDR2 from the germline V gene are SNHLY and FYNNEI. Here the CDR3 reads CASRNSETGGDEQFF. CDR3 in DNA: TGTGCCAGCAGGAATTCCGAGACAGGGGGAGATGAGCAGTTCTTC.

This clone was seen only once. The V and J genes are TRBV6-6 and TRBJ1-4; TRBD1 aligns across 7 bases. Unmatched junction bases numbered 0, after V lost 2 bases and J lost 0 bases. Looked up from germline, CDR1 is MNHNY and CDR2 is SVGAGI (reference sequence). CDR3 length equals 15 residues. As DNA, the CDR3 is TGTGCCAGCAGTTACACAGGGGCAACTAATGAAAAACTGTTTTTT. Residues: CASSYTGATNEKLFF.

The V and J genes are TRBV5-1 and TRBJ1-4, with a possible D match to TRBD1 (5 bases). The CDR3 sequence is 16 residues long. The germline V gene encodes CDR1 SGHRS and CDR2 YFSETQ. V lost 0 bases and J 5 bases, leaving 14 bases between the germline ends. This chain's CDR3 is CASSLGAGGRNEKLFF. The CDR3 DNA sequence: TGCGCCAGCAGCTTGGGGGCCGGGGGGAGGAATGAAAAACTGTTTTTT.

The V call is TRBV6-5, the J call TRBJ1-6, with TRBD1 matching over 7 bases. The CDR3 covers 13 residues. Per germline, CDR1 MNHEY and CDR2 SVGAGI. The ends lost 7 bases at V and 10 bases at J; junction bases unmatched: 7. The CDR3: CASTWTGLSPLHF. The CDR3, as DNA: TGTGCCAGCACCTGGACAGGACTATCACCCCTCCACTTT.

The CDR3 spells CASSFTGYELGNTIYF. CDR3 sequence (DNA): TGTGCCAGCAGTTTCACAGGTTACGAACTTGGAAACACCATATATTTT. This chain joins TRBV6-6 and TRBJ1-3; the D gene is possibly TRBD1 (5 bases). The CDR3 consists of 16 residues. CDR1 and CDR2 from the germline V gene are MNHNY and SVGAGI (reference sequence). The ends were cut back, 4 bases at V and 3 bases at J, with 16 bases in the middle.

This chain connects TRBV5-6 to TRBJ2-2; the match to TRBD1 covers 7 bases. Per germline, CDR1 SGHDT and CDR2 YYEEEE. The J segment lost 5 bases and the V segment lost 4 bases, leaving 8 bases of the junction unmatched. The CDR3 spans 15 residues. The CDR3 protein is CASSQTGAGTGELFF. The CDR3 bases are TGTGCCAGCAGCCAAACAGGGGCTGGTACCGGGGAGCTGTTTTTT. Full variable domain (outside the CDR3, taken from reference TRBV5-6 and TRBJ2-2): DAGVTQSPTHLIKTRGQQVTLRCSPKSGHDTVSWYQQALGQGPQFIFQYYEEEERQRGNFPDRFSGHQFPNYSSELNVNALLLGDSALYLCASSQTGAGTGELFFGEGSRLTVL.

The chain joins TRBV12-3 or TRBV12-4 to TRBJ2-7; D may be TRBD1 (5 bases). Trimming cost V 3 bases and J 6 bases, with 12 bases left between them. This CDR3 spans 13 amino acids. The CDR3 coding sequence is TGTGCCAGCAGTTTTGTTCAGGGCGTCGAGCAGTACTTC. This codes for CASSFVQGVEQYF.

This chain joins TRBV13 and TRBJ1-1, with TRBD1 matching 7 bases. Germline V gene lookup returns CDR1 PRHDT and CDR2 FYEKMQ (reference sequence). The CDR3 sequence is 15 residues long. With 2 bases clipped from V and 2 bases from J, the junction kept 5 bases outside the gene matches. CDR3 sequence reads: CASSLLQGRNTEAFF. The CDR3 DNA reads TGTGCCAGCAGCTTATTACAGGGGCGAAACACTGAAGCTTTCTTT. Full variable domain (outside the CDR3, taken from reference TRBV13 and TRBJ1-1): AAGVIQSPRHLIKEKRETATLKCYPIPRHDTVYWYQQGPGQDPQFLISFYEKMQSDKGSIPDRFSAQQFSDYHSELNMSSLELGDSALYFCASSLLQGRNTEAFFGQGTRLTVV.

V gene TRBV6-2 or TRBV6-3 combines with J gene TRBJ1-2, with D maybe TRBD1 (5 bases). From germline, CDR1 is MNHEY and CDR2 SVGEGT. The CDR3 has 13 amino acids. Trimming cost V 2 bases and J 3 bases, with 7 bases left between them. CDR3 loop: CASSYQGDYGYTF. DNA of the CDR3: TGTGCCAGCAGTTACCAGGGTGACTATGGCTACACCTTC.

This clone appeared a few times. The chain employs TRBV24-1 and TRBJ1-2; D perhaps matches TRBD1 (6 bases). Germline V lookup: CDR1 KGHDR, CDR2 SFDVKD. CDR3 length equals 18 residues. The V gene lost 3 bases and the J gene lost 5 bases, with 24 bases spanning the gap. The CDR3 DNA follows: TGTGCCACCAGTGATCGCGGCAGGGGATTTCCCCCAAGTTATGGCTACACCTTC. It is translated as CATSDRGRGFPPSYGYTF.

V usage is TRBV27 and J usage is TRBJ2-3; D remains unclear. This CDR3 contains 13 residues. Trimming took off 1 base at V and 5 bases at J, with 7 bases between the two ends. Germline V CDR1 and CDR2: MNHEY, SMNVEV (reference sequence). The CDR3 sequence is CASSLWNGDTQYF. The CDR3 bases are TGTGCCAGCAGTTTATGGAACGGAGATACGCAGTATTTT.

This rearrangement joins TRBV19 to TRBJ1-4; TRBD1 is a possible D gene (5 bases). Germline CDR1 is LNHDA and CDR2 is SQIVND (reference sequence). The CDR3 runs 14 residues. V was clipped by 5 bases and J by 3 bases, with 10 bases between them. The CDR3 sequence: CASSPGGSNEKLFF. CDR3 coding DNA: TGTGCCAGTAGTCCCGGGGGTTCTAATGAAAAACTGTTTTTT. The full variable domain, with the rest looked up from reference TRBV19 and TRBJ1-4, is DGGITQSPKYLFRKEGQNVTLSCEQNLNHDAMYWYRQDPGQGLRLIYYSQIVNDFQKGDIAEGYSVSREKKESFPLTVTSAQKNPTAFYLCASSPGGSNEKLFFGSGTQLSVL.

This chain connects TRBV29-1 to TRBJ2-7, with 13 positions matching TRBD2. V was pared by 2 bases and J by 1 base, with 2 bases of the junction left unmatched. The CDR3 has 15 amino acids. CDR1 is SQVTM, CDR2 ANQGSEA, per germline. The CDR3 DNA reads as TGCAGCGTTGAATTACTAGCGGGGGGGTCCTACGAGCAGTACTTC. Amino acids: CSVELLAGGSYEQYF.

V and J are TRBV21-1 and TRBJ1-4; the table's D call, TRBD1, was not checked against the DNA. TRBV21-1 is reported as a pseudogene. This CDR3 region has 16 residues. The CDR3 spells CASSNPNRDSNEKLFF. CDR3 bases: TGTGCCAGCAGCAATCCCAACCGGGACAGTAATGAAAAACTGTTTTTT.